The 4 T cell receptor beta chains given below trace back to one sample, sequenced in a study of technical replicates of blood from four donors. The assay was immunoSEQ multiplex PCR, and TCRdb's table has in-frame clones only and misses some. The profile shows approximately 92,000 clones, roughly 96% of them singletons. The sample taken for sequencing was T cells isolated from PBMCs. These receptors were collected from a human donor in good health.

The rearrangement uses TRBV6-6 and TRBJ2-1; D remains ambiguous. The CDR3 extends over 11 amino acids. Germline loops: CDR1 MNHNY, CDR2 SVGAGI (reference sequence). V was cut by 6 bases and J by 9 bases, with 9 bases left in between. The CDR3 coding sequence is TGTGCCAGCAGCTTAGCTAGTGAGCAGTTCTTC. This translates into CASSLASEQFF.

The chain carries TRBV27 and TRBJ1-2; TRBD1 agrees at 8 bases. Looked up from germline, CDR1 is MNHEY and CDR2 is SMNVEV (reference sequence). V trimming: 5 bases; J trimming: 3 bases; junction bases outside the gene matches: 2. There are 13 residues in the CDR3. CDR3 protein: CASSGQGDYGYTF. The CDR3 DNA is TGTGCCAGCAGTGGACAGGGTGACTATGGCTACACCTTC.

The J gene is TRBJ1-3, the V gene TRBV5-4; D is unclear. The CDR3 totals 15 residues. Trimming removed 6 bases from V and 7 bases from J, with 20 bases in between. Germline-derived CDR1 and CDR2 are SGHNT and YYREEE (reference sequence). CDR3 sequence reads: CASTFNRGLGNTIYF. For the CDR3, the DNA is TGTGCCAGCACCTTTAACAGAGGACTCGGTAACACCATATATTTT.

The V call is TRBV4-1, the J call TRBJ1-2; 9 bases map to TRBD1. Germline CDR1 and CDR2: MGHRA and YSYEKL. V was pared by 4 bases and J by 7 bases, with 10 bases of the junction left unmatched. There are 15 residues in the CDR3. CDR3 coding DNA: TGCGCCAGCAGCCTAATTCAGGGACAGGGTGGTGGCTACACCTTC. Translation: CASSLIQGQGGGYTF.